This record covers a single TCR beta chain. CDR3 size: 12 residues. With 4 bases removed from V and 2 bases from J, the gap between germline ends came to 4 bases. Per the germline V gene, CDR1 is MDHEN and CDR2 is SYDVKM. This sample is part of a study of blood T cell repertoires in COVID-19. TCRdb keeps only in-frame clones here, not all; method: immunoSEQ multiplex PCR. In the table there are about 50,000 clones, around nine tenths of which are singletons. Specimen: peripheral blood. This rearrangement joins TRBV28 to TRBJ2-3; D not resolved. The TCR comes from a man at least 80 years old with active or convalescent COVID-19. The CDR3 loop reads CASSSLTDTQYF. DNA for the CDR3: TGTGCCAGCAGTTCCCTCACAGATACGCAGTATTTT.